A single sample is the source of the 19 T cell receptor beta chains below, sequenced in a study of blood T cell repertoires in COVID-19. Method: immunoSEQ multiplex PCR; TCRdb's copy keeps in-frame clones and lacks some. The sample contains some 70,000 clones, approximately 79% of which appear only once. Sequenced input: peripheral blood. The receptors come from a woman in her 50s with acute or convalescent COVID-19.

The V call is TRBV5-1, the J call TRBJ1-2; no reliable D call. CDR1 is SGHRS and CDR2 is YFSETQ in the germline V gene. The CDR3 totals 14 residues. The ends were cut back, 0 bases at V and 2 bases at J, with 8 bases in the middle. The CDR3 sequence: CASSLETSNYGYTF. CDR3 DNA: TGCGCCAGCAGCTTGGAGACATCGAACTATGGCTACACCTTC.

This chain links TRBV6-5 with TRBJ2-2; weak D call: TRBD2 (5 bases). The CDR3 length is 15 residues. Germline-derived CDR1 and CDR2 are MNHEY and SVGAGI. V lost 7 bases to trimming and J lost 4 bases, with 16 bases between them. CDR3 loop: CASIQGSRGTGELFF. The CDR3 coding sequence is TGTGCCAGCATTCAAGGGTCCCGGGGCACCGGGGAGCTGTTTTTT.

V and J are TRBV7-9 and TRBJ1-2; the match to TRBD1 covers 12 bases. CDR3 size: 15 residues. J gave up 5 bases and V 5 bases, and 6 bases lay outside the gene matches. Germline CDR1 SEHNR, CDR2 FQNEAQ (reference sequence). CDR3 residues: CASSAGTGGDYGYTF. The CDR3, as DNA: TGTGCCAGCAGCGCCGGGACAGGGGGCGATTATGGCTACACCTTC.

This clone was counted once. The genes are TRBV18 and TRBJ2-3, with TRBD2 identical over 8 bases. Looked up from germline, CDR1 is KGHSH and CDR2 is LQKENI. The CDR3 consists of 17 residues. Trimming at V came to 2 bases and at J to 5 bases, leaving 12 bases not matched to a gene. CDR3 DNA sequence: TGTGCCAGCTCACCATATCGGACTAGCAGGGCTCTAGATACGCAGTATTTT. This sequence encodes CASSPYRTSRALDTQYF.

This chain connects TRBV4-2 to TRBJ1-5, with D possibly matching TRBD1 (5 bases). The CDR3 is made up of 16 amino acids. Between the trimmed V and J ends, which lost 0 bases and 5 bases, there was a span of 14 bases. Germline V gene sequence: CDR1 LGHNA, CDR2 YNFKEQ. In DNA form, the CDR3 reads TGTGCCAGCAGCCAAGATCCCGGAACAGGTGATCAGCCCCAGCATTTT. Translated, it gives CASSQDPGTGDQPQHF.

CDR3 residues: CAWSRTTGQGYF. The CDR3 DNA reads as TGTGCCTGGAGTAGGACGACGGGACAGGGGTACTTC. The V gene is TRBV30, the J gene TRBJ2-7; 9 bases agree with TRBD1. The V segment lost 2 bases and the J segment 12 bases; nucleotides outside the gene matches: 8. This CDR3 has 12 amino acids. Germline lookup yields CDR1 GTSNPN and CDR2 SVGIG (reference sequence).

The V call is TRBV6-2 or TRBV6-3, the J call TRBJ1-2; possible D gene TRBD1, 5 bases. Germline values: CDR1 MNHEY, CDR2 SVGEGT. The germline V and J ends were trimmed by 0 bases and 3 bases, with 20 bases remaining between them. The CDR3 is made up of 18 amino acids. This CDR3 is CASSYSRDSRIRDYGYTF. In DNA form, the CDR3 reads TGTGCCAGCAGTTACTCGAGAGACTCACGCATCAGGGACTATGGCTACACCTTC.

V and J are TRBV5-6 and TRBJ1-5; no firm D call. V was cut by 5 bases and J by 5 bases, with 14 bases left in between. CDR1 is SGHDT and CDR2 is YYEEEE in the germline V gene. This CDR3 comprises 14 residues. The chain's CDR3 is CASSSFASYQPQHF. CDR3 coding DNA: TGTGCCAGCAGTTCATTTGCTAGTTATCAGCCCCAGCATTTT.

In nucleotides, the CDR3 is TGTGCCAGCAGCCTGGCGGGGGACTACAATGAGCAGTTCTTC. It encodes CASSLAGDYNEQFF. The chain joins TRBV25-1 to TRBJ2-1; 7 bases align to TRBD2. The CDR3 is made up of 14 amino acids. Per germline, CDR1 MGHDK and CDR2 SYGVNS. Trimming removed 6 bases from V and 3 bases from J; junction bases left unmatched: 5.

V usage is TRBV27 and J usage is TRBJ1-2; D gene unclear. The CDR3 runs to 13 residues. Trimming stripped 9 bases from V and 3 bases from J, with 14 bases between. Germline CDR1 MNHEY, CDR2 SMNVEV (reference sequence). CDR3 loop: CASWRAGDYGYTF. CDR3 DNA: TGTGCCAGTTGGAGAGCCGGAGACTATGGCTACACCTTC.

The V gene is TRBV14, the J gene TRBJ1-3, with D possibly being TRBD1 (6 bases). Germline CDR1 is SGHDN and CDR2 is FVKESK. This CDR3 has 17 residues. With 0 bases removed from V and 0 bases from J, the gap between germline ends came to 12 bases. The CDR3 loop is CASSQEVTGFSGNTIYF. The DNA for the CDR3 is TGTGCCAGCAGCCAAGAAGTAACAGGGTTCTCTGGAAACACCATATATTTT. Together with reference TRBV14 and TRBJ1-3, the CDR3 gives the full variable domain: EAGVTQFPSHSVIEKGQTVTLRCDPISGHDNLYWYRRVMGKEIKFLLHFVKESKQDESGMPNNRFLAERTGGTYSTLKVQPAELEDSGVYFCASSQEVTGFSGNTIYFGEGSWLTVV.

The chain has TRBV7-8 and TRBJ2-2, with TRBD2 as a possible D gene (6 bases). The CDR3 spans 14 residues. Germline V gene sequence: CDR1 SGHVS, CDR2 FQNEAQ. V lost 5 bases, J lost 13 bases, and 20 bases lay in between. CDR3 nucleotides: TGTGCCAGCAGCCAAGATACCGGGAGAAGGGGGCTGTTTTTT. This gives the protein CASSQDTGRRGLFF.

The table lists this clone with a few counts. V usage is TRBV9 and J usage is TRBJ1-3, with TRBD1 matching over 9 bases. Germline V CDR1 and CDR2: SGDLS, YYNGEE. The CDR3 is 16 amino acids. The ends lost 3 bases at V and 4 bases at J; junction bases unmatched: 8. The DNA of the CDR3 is TGTGCCAGCAGCGCAGCGGGACAGGGCCCCGGAAACACCATATATTTT. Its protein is CASSAAGQGPGNTIYF. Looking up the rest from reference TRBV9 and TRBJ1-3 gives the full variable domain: DSGVTQTPKHLITATGQRVTLRCSPRSGDLSVYWYQQSLDQGLQFLIQYYNGEERAKGNILERFSAQQFPDLHSELNLSSLELGDSALYFCASSAAGQGPGNTIYFGEGSWLTVV.

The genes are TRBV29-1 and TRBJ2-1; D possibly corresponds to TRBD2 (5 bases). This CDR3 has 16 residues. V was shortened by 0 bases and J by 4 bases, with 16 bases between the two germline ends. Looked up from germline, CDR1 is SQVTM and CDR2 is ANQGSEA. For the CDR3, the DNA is TGCAGCGTTGAAGACCCAGCGGCCCCACAATACAATGAGCAGTTCTTC. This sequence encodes CSVEDPAAPQYNEQFF.

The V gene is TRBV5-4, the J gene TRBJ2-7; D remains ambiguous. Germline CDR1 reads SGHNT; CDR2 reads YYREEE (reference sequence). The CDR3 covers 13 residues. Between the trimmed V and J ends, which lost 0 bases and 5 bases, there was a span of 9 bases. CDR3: CASSLDGLDEQYF. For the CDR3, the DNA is TGTGCCAGCAGCTTGGACGGGTTAGACGAGCAGTACTTC.

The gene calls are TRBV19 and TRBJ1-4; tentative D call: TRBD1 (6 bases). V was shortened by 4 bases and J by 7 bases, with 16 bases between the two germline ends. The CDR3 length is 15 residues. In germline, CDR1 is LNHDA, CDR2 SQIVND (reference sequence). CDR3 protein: CASSNRDTATEKLFF. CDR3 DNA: TGTGCCAGTAGTAACCGGGACACCGCGACTGAAAAACTGTTTTTT.

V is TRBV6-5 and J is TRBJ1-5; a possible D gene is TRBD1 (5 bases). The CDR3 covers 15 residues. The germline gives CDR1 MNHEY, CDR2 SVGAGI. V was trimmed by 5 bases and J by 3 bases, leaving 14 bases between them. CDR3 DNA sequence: TGTGCCAGCAGTACCCGACAGATAGACAATCAGCCCCAGCATTTT. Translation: CASSTRQIDNQPQHF.

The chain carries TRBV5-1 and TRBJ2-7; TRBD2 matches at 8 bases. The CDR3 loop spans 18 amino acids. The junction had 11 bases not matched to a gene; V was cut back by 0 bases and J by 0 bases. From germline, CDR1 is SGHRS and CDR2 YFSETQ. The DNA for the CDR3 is TGCGCCAGCAGCTTGGGGACCCCAGCGGGAGAAACCTCCTACGAGCAGTACTTC. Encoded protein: CASSLGTPAGETSYEQYF.

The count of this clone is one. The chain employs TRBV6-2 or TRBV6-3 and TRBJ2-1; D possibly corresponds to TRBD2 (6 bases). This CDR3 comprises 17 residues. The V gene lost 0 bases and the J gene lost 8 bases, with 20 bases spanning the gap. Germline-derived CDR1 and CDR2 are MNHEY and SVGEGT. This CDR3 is CASSYSGGLYWGDEQFF. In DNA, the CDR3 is TGTGCCAGCAGTTACTCCGGGGGACTCTACTGGGGGGATGAGCAGTTCTTC.